The entry below gives a single T cell receptor beta chain sequence along with its context. Its antigen remains undetermined. Base qualities are not at hand, and no much larger clone is one base apart. This sample was taken from a study of T cell responses to AZD1222 COVID-19 vaccine (dated by TCRdb to about 2021). For context, the study as a whole: TCR sequencing was performed for roughly 250 trial participants, of whom around 210 were given two doses of AZD1222 and roughly 25 were given two doses of MenACWY control vaccine. Enrollment into the trials was organized by age into subgroups of 18-55, 56-69 and 70-plus years, and those subgroups contained roughly 160, 29 and 62 TCR-sequenced participants, respectively.

The germline V gene sets CDR1 to LGHNA and CDR2 to YNFKEQ. The junction carries 7 bases between V and J, which are trimmed by 1 base and 4 bases respectively. Counted from cysteine to phenylalanine, this CDR3 has 14 amino acids. The retained sequence is limited to the CDR3, 42 bases, with the frame set at the first base. This specimen's time point label, interpreted: about 28 days (+/-7) after the second vaccine dose. AZD1222 recipients with second doses at about 4 weeks or about 12 weeks were pooled, because spike-specific TCR depth and breadth did not differ between schedules. The vaccinee samples were drawn from two UK trials, COV001 and COV002, one of which was a single-blind randomized controlled phase 2/3 trial testing AZD1222 (ChAdOx1 nCoV-19) in healthy adults. Trial participant PBMC samples were collected at day 0 and day 28 after the second dose for TCRbeta chain sequencing. Summary of the overall study and its limitations: CD4 TCRs associated with the vaccine covered the entire spike protein, and the dominant responses were in regions 160-218 and 743-854. Because no samples from the day 14 peak response were available, repertoires could be characterized only after the peak T cell response. After two AZD1222 doses, both the breadth and the depth of spike-specific TCRs were significantly higher than at day 0 and than in MenACWY recipients. Most participants were white British and females outnumbered males, and the authors suggested that clonal diversity may have been underestimated. In the small 56-69-year group, the increase in depth fell short of significance, most likely because of low power. Reportedly, close to half of the unique spike-specific TCRs recognized epitopes lying outside the regions that are mutated in the B.1.351 and B.1.1.7 variants. Conclusions about previously exposed vaccinees were limited because only a handful of AZD1222 recipients were SARS-CoV-2 seropositive at baseline.

The CDR3 regions of human TCRbeta chains were subjected to immunosequencing. On the study's bioinformatics: TCRs in the repertoires were compared against a reference library of SARS-CoV-2-specific TCRs that had been generated with the MIRA antigen-specificity platform. Breadth was defined as the fraction of unique TCRs that were SARS-CoV-2-associated. Depth was defined as the fraction of total T cells that were SARS-CoV-2-associated. Each spike-specific TCR was assigned to its reactive spike region and to a CD4 or CD8 class using the MIRA data. Log10-transformed breadth and depth values were compared by one-way ANOVA with Sidak's multiple comparisons tests. TCRdb provides this immuneACCESS table in a form limited to in-frame rearrangements. Some clones are lacking; in checked studies, under half of them reflect an unresolved V gene, and why the rest are absent is not known. The V and J calls and the clone size are those of that table, but D and trimming were determined from the DNA. The sample table contains about 150,000 clones; only one count was recorded for 92% of them. 2.5% to 3.5% of the sample rests with the top ten.

Sequencing was performed on peripheral blood, taken 28 days after the second AZD1222 dose. The chain was built from TRBV4-2 and TRBJ1-4, with the D gene not confidently named. The receptor was isolated from an adult who received the AZD1222 COVID-19 vaccine. The CDR3 reads as follows: CASSQGGSNEKLFF. The sequenced DNA: TGTGCCAGCAGCCAAGGCGGGAGTAATGAAAAACTGTTTTTT.